This TCR beta chain is drawn from a study of blood T cell repertoires in COVID-19. Study context: Samples of COVID-19 (acute and convalescent) were obtained from the United States, Italy and Spain. Sources were T cells, B-cell-depleted T cells, or PBMCs; the material itself was cDNA or gDNA.

Germline values: CDR1 KGHSH, CDR2 LQKENI. CDR3 length equals 15 residues. V lost 4 bases, J lost 5 bases, and 17 bases lay in between. Methods used by the authors: Amplifying reference gene primers gave estimates of nucleated cell counts. Sequenced by immunoSEQ multiplex PCR; TCRdb stores in-frame clones only, minus some. Clone size and the V and J calls come from that table; the DNA yielded D and trimming. The sample has 310,000 or so clones; roughly 82% are singletons. This TCR derives from a woman aged 50 to 60 with acute or convalescent COVID-19. What was sequenced was peripheral blood. V gene TRBV18 combines with J gene TRBJ2-5; D may be TRBD1 (5 bases). CDR3 in amino acids: CASSLRQGWGETQYF. DNA of the CDR3: TGTGCCAGCTCACTCAGGCAGGGATGGGGCGAGACCCAGTACTTC.